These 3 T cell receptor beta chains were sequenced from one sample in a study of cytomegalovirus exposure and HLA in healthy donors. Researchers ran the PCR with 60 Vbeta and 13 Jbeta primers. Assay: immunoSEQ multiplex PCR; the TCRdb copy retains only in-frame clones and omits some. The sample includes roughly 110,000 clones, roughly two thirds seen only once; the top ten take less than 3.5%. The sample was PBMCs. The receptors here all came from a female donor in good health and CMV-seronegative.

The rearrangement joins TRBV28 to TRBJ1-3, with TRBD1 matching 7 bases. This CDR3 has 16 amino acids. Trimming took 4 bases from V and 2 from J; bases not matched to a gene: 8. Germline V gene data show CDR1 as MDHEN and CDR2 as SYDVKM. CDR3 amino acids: CASSSQQGSPGNTIYF. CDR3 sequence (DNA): TGTGCCAGCAGTTCACAACAGGGGAGTCCTGGAAACACCATATATTTT.

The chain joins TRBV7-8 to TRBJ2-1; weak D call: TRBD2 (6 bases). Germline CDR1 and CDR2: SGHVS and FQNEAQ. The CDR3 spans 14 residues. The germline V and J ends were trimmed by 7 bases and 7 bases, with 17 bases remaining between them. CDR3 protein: CASTADYGRNEQFF. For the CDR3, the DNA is TGTGCCAGCACCGCGGACTATGGGAGGAATGAGCAGTTCTTC. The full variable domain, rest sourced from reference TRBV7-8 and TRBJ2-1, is GAGVSQSPRYKVAKRGQDVALRCDPISGHVSLFWYQQALGQGPEFLTYFQNEAQLDKSGLPSDRFFAERPEGSVSTLKIQRTQQEDSAVYLCASTADYGRNEQFFGPGTRLTVL.

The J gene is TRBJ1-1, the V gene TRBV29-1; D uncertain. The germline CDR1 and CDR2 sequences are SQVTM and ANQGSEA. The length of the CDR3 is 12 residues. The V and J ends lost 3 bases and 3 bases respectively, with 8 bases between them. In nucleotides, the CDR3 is TGCAGCGTTGAGGGGAGGGACACTGAAGCTTTCTTT. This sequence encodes CSVEGRDTEAFF.